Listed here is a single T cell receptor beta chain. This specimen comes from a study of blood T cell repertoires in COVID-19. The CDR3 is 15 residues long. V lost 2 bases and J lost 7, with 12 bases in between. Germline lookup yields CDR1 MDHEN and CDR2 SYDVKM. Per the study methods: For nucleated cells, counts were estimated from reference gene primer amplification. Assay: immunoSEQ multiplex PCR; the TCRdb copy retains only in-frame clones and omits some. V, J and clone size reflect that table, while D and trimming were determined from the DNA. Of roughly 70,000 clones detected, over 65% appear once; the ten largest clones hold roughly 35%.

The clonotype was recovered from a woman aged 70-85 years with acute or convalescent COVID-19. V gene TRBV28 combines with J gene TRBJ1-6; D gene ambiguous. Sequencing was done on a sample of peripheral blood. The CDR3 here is CASSLGTLQNSPLHF. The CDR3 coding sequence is TGTGCCAGCAGTTTAGGAACTTTACAGAATTCACCCCTCCACTTT.